This entry features one T cell receptor beta chain sequence. The antigen remains unidentified. CDR3 length: 20 amino acids. The V gene end was trimmed by 4 bases and the J gene end by 2 bases; junction bases not matched to a gene: 15. Germline-derived CDR1 and CDR2 are LGHNA and YSLEER. This entry comes from a study of T cells after posttransplantation cyclophosphamide. On the day of bone marrow donation, the related graft donor provided peripheral blood. Using immunoSEQ multiplex PCR, the repertoire was profiled, and TCRdb retains in-frame clones only, with some absent. The data hold roughly 13,000 clones, with 76% observed a single time. General study points: Donor CD8+ memory clones often dominated recipient blood repertoires at later times.

The chain is built from TRBV4-3 and TRBJ2-6; 9 bases align to TRBD1. The sequence derives from a man aged 50-60 years. Sequencing was performed on memory CD4+ T cells sorted from PBMCs. The CDR3 region is CASSLYSPGQGPPGANVLTF. The CDR3 DNA sequence: TGCGCCAGCAGCCTGTACAGTCCGGGACAGGGTCCCCCTGGGGCCAACGTCCTGACTTTC.